Below are 16 T cell receptor beta chains sequenced from a single sample in a study of CD4 and CD8 cells across lung adenocarcinoma regions (dated by TCRdb to between 2018 and 2020). The library relied on PCR. Data came from a HiSeq X Ten. The public sequencing data were trimmed at Q25 with fastp and processed into clonotypes with MiXCR by TCRdb, which kept only in-frame beta chains. For every CDR3 protein sequence, its rows merge into one entry that carries the most common genes and DNA. The sample table contains over 15,000 distinct CDR3 sequences; only one count was recorded for 46% of them. Together, the top ten hold around 19% of the sample. Source material: CD4+ T cells from the margin of a lung tumor. What this sample's cell subset or site label stands for: tumor margin region. All receptors come from a male donor with lung adenocarcinoma. The CD4 and CD8 labels of this study may be unreliable.

This chain joins TRBV6-1 and TRBJ2-3; D might be TRBD1 (6 bases). The V gene lost 6 bases and the J gene lost 0 bases, with 10 bases spanning the gap. CDR1 is MNHNS, CDR2 SASEGT, per germline. This CDR3 is built from 14 residues. This chain's CDR3 is CASSRTASTDTQYF. CDR3 nucleotides: TGTGCCAGCAGCCGGACAGCTAGCACAGATACGCAGTATTTT.

About this clonotype itself: Relative to the germline gene, one junction end is altered; a read error may explain this. The V gene is TRBV5-1, the J gene TRBJ2-5, with D maybe TRBD1 (6 bases). Germline lookup yields CDR1 SGHRS and CDR2 YFSETQ. The CDR3 consists of 13 residues. CDR3 region: CASSLYREETQSF. CDR3 sequence (DNA): TGCGCCAGCAGCTTGTACAGGGAAGAGACCCAGTCTTTC.

The rearrangement joins TRBV6-1 to TRBJ2-1; 10 bases are shared with TRBD2. Gene TRBJ2-5 matches the end of the DNA better, so the J call may be wrong. CDR1 is MNHNS and CDR2 is SASEGT in the germline V gene. This CDR3 has 16 residues. CDR3 amino acids: CASSRRTSGTQETQYF. Here the CDR3 DNA reads TGTGCCAGCAGCAGACGGACTAGCGGAACCCAAGAGACCCAGTACTTC.

The table lists this clonotype with many counts. The rearrangement uses TRBV5-1 and TRBJ2-1; 9 nucleotides align to TRBD2. V lost 1 base, J lost 6 bases, and 5 bases stayed unmatched. CDR1 is SGHRS, CDR2 YFSETQ, per germline. The CDR3 consists of 15 residues. The CDR3 bases are TGCGCCAGCAGCTTGTCCGGGACTAGCACCAATGAGCAGTTCTTC. The encoded protein is CASSLSGTSTNEQFF.

Only a few counts were recorded for this clonotype. CDR3 region: CASSPGGDTEAFF. The CDR3 DNA sequence: TGTGCCAGCAGCCCAGGTGGGGACACTGAAGCTTTCTTT. V gene TRBV14 combines with J gene TRBJ1-1; D not resolved. Trimming shortened V by 4 bases and J by 3 bases, and 9 bases separated the two germline ends. The CDR3 contains 13 residues. Germline values: CDR1 SGHDN, CDR2 FVKESK.

The chain couples TRBV6-4 to TRBJ2-4; TRBD2 matches 8 bases. Germline V gene lookup returns CDR1 MRHNA and CDR2 SNTAGT. The V gene end was trimmed by 2 bases and the J gene end by 4 bases; junction bases not matched to a gene: 4. The CDR3 runs 15 residues. The CDR3 reads CASSDGSGSKNIQYF. The CDR3 coding sequence is TGTGCCAGCAGTGACGGGAGCGGGAGTAAAAACATTCAGTACTTC.

To note about this clonotype: At one end the junction does not follow the germline gene, possibly because of a read error. The rearrangement links TRBV6-4 to TRBJ2-3; 8 positions match TRBD2. The germline CDR1 and CDR2 sequences are MRHNA and SNTAGT. The CDR3 sequence is 15 residues long. In nucleotides, the CDR3 is TGTGGCAGGGGTGTTGGAGCGGGAGAGACAGATACGCAGTATTTC. It translates to CGRGVGAGETDTQYF.

This rearrangement joins TRBV7-6 to TRBJ1-6; unclear D gene. Trimming left V 5 bases short and J 8 bases short, with 13 bases between. CDR3 size: 14 residues. In germline, CDR1 is SGHVS, CDR2 FNYEAQ. CDR3 region: CASSPGQRDSPLHF. The CDR3 bases are TGTGCCAGCAGCCCAGGTCAAAGGGATTCACCCCTCCACTTT. Full variable domain (rest looked up from reference TRBV7-6 and TRBJ1-6): GAGVSQSPRYKVTKRGQDVALRCDPISGHVSLYWYRQALGQGPEFLTYFNYEAQQDKSGLPNDRFSAERPEGSISTLTIQRTEQRDSAMYRCASSPGQRDSPLHFGNGTRLTVT.

This clonotype was seen only a few times. This may stem from a read error, because a much larger clone lies one nucleotide away. The genes are TRBV6-9 and TRBJ2-1; D ambiguous. CDR1 is MNHGY and CDR2 is SVAAGI in the germline V gene. V was trimmed by 5 bases and J by 10 bases, leaving 18 bases between them. The CDR3 runs 14 residues. CDR3 DNA: TGTGCCAGCAGTCTAGACCCCAGCTCCTACGAGCAGTTCTTC. This sequence encodes CASSLDPSSYEQFF.

Comment on this clonotype: At one end, the junction sequence differs from germline, possibly due to a read error. The rearrangement uses TRBV6-1 and TRBJ2-3; a weak D match, TRBD2 (5 bases). This CDR3 is built from 15 residues. CDR1 is MNHNS, CDR2 SASEGT, per germline. DNA for the CDR3: TGTGCCAGGGGTGAACCGGCCGGGAACGAAGATACGCAGTACTTT. This encodes CARGEPAGNEDTQYF.

This clonotype was recorded many times. The chain joins TRBV6-1 to TRBJ2-1; maybe TRBD2 (7 bases). The CDR3 is made up of 17 amino acids. Per germline, CDR1 MNHNS and CDR2 SASEGT. Trimming left V 8 bases short and J 1 base short, with 21 bases between. The CDR3 sequence is CASRDWGGLESYNEQFF. As DNA, the CDR3 is TGTGCCAGCCGCGATTGGGGGGGGCTTGAGTCCTACAATGAGCAGTTCTTC.

This clonotype was seen a handful of times. This sequence may be a read error, since a much larger clone differs from it by one base. The rearrangement joins TRBV6-1 to TRBJ2-1, with 8 bases fitting TRBD2. With V trimmed by 7 bases and J by 13 bases, 18 bases remained unmatched. This CDR3 is built from 15 residues. Germline CDR1 is MNHNS and CDR2 is SASEGT. The CDR3 spells CASMGNVGGAETQFF. CDR3 coding DNA: TGTGCCAGCATGGGGAATGTCGGGGGGGCTGAGACCCAGTTCTTC.

This chain links TRBV6-4 with TRBJ2-4; 7 bases match TRBD2. V gave up 2 bases and J gave up 13 bases; unmatched junction bases: 14. CDR1 MRHNA and CDR2 SNTAGT come from the germline V gene. The CDR3 runs 15 residues. The CDR3 sequence: CASSDGSGTEDMQYF. The CDR3 region has the DNA TGTGCCAGCAGTGACGGGAGCGGGACTGAAGATATGCAGTACTTC.

The chain recombines TRBV10-1 with TRBJ2-1, with 7 bases aligning to TRBD2. Germline V gene data show CDR1 as WNHNN and CDR2 as SYGVQD (reference sequence). The CDR3 has 16 residues. V gave up 5 bases and J gave up 4 bases; unmatched junction bases: 11. The DNA of the CDR3 is TGCGCCAGCAGTTCATGGAGCGGGAATCGATACAATGAGCAGTTCTTC. This sequence encodes CASSSWSGNRYNEQFF.

J is TRBJ2-2 and V is TRBV28; 10 bases fit TRBD2. Germline V gives CDR1 MDHEN, CDR2 SYDVKM. This CDR3 has 20 amino acids. V dropped 3 bases and J dropped 4; count of bases not matched to a gene: 17. The CDR3 loop reads CASSFWRGEREGQVTGELFF. The CDR3 DNA is TGTGCCAGCAGTTTTTGGCGGGGGGAGCGGGAGGGCCAGGTCACCGGGGAGCTGTTTTTT.

Points on this clonotype: Its ends do not fully match the called genes, so a read error is possible. The CDR3 DNA follows: TGTGCCAGCACCATTACGGAGGGACCCTACCCCCGACACTTC. Its translation: CASTITEGPYPRHF. The chain combines TRBV6-1 with TRBJ2-5; D perhaps matches TRBD2 (6 bases). This CDR3 is built from 14 residues. Germline V gene sequence: CDR1 MNHNS, CDR2 SASEGT.